This TCR beta chain was sequenced for a study of blood T cell repertoires in COVID-19. At the level of the study: Specimens from acute and convalescent COVID-19 originated in the United States, Italy and Spain.

In the original processing: Counts of nucleated cells, estimated from reference gene primer amplification, were obtained. Libraries were prepared by immunoSEQ multiplex PCR; TCRdb keeps only in-frame clonotypes and omits some of them. V and J calls and clone size are given by that table; D and trimming were obtained from the DNA. The data contain around 300,000 clones, 90% of them singletons. Germline assignment: CDR1 KGHDR and CDR2 SFDVKD. Unmatched junction bases numbered 4, after V lost 7 bases and J lost 6 bases. The CDR3 consists of 13 residues. Individuals drawn from 24 US areas were about 18 to 95 years old. The study assigned cohorts using participant-reported clinical history.

The clonotype originates from a woman in her 30s who had recovered from COVID-19. The rearrangement links TRBV24-1 to TRBJ1-2; 10 nucleotides match TRBD1. Specimen: PBMCs or T cells enriched from blood (not recorded which). Written as DNA, the CDR3 is TGTGCCACCAGCCCAGACAGGGGGCATGGCTACACCTTC. Amino acid sequence: CATSPDRGHGYTF.